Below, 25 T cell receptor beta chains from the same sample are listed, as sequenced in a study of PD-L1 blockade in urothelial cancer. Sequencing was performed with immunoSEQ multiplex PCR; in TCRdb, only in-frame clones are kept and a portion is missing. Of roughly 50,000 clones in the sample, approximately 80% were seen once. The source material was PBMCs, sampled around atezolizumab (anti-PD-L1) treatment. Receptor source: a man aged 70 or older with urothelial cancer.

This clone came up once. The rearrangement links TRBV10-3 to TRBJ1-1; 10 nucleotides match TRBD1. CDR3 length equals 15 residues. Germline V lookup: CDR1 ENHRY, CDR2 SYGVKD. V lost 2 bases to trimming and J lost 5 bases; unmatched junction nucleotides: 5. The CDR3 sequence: CAISEPGQGRTEAFF. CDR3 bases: TGTGCCATCAGTGAGCCGGGACAGGGGCGTACTGAAGCTTTCTTT.

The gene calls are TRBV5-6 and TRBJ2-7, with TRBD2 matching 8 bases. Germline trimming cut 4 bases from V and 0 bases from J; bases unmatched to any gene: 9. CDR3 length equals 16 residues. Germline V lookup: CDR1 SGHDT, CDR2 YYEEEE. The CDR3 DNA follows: TGTGCCAGCAGCCAGACTAGCGCCTTCTTCTCCTACGAGCAGTACTTC. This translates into CASSQTSAFFSYEQYF. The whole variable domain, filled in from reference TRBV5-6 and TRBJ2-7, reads DAGVTQSPTHLIKTRGQQVTLRCSPKSGHDTVSWYQQALGQGPQFIFQYYEEEERQRGNFPDRFSGHQFPNYSSELNVNALLLGDSALYLCASSQTSAFFSYEQYFGPGTRLTVT.

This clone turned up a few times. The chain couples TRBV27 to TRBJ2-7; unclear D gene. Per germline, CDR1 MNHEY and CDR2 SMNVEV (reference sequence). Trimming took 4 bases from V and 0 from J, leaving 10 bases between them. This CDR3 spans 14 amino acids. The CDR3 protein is CASSSSVLSYEQYF. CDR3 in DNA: TGTGCCAGCAGTTCCTCCGTCCTCTCCTACGAGCAGTACTTC.

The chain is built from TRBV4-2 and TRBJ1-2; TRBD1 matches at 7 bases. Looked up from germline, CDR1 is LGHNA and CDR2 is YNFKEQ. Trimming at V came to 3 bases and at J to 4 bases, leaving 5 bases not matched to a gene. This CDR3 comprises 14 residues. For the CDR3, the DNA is TGTGCCAGCAGCCAGGACAGGACAGCCTATGGCTACACCTTC. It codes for CASSQDRTAYGYTF.

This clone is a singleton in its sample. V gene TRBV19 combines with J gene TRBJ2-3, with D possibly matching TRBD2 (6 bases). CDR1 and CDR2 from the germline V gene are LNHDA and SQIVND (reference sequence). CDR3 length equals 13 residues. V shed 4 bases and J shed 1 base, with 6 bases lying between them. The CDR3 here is CASSSGGTDTQYF. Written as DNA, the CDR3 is TGTGCCAGTAGTAGCGGGGGCACAGATACGCAGTATTTT.

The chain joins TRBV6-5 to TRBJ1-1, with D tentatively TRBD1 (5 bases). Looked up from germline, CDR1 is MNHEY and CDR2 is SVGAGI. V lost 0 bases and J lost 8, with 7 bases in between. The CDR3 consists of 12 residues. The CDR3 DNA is TGTGCCAGCAGTTACTCGGGGGGGGAAGCTTTCTTT. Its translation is CASSYSGGEAFF.

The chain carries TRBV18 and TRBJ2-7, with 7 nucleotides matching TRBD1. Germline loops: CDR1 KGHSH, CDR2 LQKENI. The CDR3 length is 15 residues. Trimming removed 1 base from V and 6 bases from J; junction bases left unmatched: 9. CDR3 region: CASSPLGTDPSEQYF. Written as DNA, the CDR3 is TGTGCCAGCTCACCACTCGGGACAGACCCCTCCGAGCAGTACTTC.

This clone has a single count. For the CDR3, the DNA is TGCAGTGCACCAGACGCGGGGAAACTGTTTTTT. This gives the protein CSAPDAGKLFF. The genes are TRBV20-1 and TRBJ1-4; D gene uncertain. The germline CDR1 and CDR2 sequences are DFQATT and SNEGSKA (reference sequence). V lost 6 bases to trimming and J lost 11 bases, with 13 bases between them. The CDR3 has 11 amino acids.

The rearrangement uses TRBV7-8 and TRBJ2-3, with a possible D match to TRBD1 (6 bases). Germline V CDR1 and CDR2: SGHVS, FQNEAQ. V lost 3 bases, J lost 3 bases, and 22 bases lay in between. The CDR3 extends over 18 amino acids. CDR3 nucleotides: TGTGCCAGCAGCTTCTTTTTGGGGGCGGAAGGCTCGACAGATACGCAGTATTTT. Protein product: CASSFFLGAEGSTDTQYF. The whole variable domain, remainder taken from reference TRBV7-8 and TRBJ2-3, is GAGVSQSPRYKVAKRGQDVALRCDPISGHVSLFWYQQALGQGPEFLTYFQNEAQLDKSGLPSDRFFAERPEGSVSTLKIQRTQQEDSAVYLCASSFFLGAEGSTDTQYFGPGTRLTVL.

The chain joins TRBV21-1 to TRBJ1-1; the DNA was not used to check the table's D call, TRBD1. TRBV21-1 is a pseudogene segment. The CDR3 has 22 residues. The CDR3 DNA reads TGTGCCAGCAGCAAACCGTATCTTGGACGTTTGGACAGCTGTGGGACGAACACTGAAGCTTTCTTT. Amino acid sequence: CASSKPYLGRLDSCGTNTEAFF.

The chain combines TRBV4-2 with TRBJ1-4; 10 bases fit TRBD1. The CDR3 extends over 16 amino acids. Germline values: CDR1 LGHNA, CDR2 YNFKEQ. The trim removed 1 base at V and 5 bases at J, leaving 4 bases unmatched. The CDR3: CASSQAVGQGNEKLFF. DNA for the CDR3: TGTGCCAGCAGCCAAGCGGTGGGACAGGGGAATGAAAAACTGTTTTTT.

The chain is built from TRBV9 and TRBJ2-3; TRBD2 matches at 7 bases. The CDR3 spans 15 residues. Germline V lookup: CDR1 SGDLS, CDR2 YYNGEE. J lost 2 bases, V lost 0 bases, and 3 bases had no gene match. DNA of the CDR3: TGTGCCAGCAGCGTAGTAGCGGGCCTCACAGATACGCAGTATTTT. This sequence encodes CASSVVAGLTDTQYF.

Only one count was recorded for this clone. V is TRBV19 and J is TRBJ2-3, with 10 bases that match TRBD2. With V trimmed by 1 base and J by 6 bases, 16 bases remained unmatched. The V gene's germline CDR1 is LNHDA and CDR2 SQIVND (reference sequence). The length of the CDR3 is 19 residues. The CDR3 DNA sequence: TGTGCCAGTAGTATAGCGAGCGGGGGATGGCAAGCGGGAGGGGATACGCAGTATTTT. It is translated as CASSIASGGWQAGGDTQYF.

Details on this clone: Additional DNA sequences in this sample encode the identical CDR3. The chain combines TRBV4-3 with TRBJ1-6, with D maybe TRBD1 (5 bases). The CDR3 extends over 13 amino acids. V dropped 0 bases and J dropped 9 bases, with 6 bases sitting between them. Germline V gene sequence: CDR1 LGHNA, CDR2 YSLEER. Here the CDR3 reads CASSQDRGSPLHF. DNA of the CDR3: TGCGCCAGCAGCCAAGATAGGGGTTCACCCCTCCACTTT.

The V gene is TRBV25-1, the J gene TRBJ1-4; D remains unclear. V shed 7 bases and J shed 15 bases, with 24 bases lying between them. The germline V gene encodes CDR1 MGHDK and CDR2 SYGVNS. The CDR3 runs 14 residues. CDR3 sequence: CASTSPGEAVEVFF. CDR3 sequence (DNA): TGTGCCAGCACCTCCCCCGGGGAGGCGGTAGAGGTGTTTTTT.

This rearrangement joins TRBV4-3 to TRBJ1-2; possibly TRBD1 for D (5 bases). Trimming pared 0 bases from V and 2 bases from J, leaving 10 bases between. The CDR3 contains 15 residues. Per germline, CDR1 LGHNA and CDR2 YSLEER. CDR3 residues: CASSQEGRVNYGYTF. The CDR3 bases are TGCGCCAGCAGCCAAGAGGGCAGGGTCAACTATGGCTACACCTTC.

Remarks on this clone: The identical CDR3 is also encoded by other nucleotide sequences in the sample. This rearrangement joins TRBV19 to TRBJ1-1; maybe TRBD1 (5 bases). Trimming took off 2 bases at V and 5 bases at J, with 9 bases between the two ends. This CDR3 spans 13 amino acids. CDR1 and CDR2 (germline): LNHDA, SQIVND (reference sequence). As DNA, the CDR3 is TGTGCCAGTAGTATAACGGGGGGGACTGAAGCTTTCTTT. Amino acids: CASSITGGTEAFF.

Here the CDR3 reads CASSLPRVGSYEQYF. Here the CDR3 DNA reads TGCGCCAGCAGCTTGCCCAGGGTCGGGTCCTACGAGCAGTACTTC. The chain has TRBV5-1 and TRBJ2-7, with D maybe TRBD1 (5 bases). This CDR3 spans 15 amino acids. Trimming cost V 1 base and J 1 base, with 12 bases left between them. Germline V lookup: CDR1 SGHRS, CDR2 YFSETQ.

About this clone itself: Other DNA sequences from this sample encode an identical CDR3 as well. The CDR3 DNA reads TGCGCCAGCAGCCTGGGGGGCGTGGAGACCCAGTACTTC. Amino acid sequence: CASSLGGVETQYF. The chain has TRBV5-1 and TRBJ2-5; D tentatively fits TRBD1 or TRBD2 (6 bases each). Germline CDR1 reads SGHRS; CDR2 reads YFSETQ. There are 13 residues in the CDR3. V lost 4 bases and J lost 5, with 12 bases in between.

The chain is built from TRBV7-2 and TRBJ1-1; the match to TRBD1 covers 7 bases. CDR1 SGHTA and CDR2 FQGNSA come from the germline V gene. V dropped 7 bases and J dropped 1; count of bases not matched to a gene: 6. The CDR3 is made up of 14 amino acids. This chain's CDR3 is CASTPGQWNTEAFF. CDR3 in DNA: TGTGCCAGCACCCCGGGACAGTGGAACACTGAAGCTTTCTTT. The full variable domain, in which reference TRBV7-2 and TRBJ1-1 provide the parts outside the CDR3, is GAGVSQSPSNKVTEKGKDVELRCDPISGHTALYWYRQSLGQGLEFLIYFQGNSAPDKSGLPSDRFSAERTGGSVSTLTIQRTQQEDSAVYLCASTPGQWNTEAFFGQGTRLTVV.

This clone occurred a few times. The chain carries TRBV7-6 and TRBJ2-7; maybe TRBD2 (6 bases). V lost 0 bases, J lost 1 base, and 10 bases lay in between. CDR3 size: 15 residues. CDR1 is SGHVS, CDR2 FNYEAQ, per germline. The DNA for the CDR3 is TGTGCCAGCAGCTTAGCGCCGGGGACTTCCTACGAGCAGTACTTC. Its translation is CASSLAPGTSYEQYF.

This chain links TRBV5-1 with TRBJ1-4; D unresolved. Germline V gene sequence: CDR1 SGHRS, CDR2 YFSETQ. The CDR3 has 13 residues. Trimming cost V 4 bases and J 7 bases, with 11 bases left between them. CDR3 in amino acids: CASSLAPGEKLFF. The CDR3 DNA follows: TGCGCCAGCAGCCTCGCCCCCGGTGAAAAACTGTTTTTT.

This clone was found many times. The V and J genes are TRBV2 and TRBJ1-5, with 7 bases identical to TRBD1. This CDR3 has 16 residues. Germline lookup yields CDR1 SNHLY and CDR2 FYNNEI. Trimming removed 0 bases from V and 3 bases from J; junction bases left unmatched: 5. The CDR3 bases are TGTGCCAGCAGTGAAGCGCGAGGACAGGCCAATCAGCCCCAGCATTTT. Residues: CASSEARGQANQPQHF.

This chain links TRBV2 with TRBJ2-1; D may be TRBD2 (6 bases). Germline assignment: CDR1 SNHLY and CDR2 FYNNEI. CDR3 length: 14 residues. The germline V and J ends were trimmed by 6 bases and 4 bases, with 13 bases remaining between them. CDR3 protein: CASSSGLGYNEQFF. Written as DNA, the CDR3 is TGTGCCAGCAGCTCGGGACTGGGATACAATGAGCAGTTCTTC.

CDR3 residues: CASSTGTGKKLTDTQYF. DNA for the CDR3: TGTGCCAGCAGCACGGGGACAGGGAAGAAACTCACAGATACGCAGTATTTT. This sequence joins TRBV21-1 and TRBJ2-3; the DNA was not used to check the table's D call, TRBD1. TRBV21-1 is designated a pseudogene. CDR3 length equals 17 residues.